The subject of this entry is one T cell receptor beta chain. Its specific antigen is unknown. Base qualities are not provided; no much larger clone lies one nucleotide away. To demonstrate the VDJtools post-analysis software, the study profiled TCR beta repertoires from the peripheral blood of about 13 young patients with multiple sclerosis. The patients with multiple sclerosis were children and adolescents between 6 and 15 years of age. This record comes from a study of post-analysis software for immune sequencing data (dated by TCRdb to the mid-2010s). Regarding the research as a whole: The recorded disease courses included relapsing-remitting, secondary progressive and progressive-relapsing multiple sclerosis, and some patients had no subtype annotation. The patient repertoires were set against approximately 10 previously published healthy control repertoires from donors whose ages ranged from roughly 6 to 27 years. A subset of samples was prepared in parallel using single-end sample barcoding, then pooled and co-amplified after Illumina adapter ligation.

Overall study results and their limits: Strong co-clustering of samples prepared in the same batch was shown by direct clustering with F measure, prompting a batch-effect correction. Significantly higher frequencies in patients than in controls were found for about five TRBV segments, including TRBV5-6, TRBV5-1 and TRBV20-1. The control group was slightly older than the multiple sclerosis patient group. Multiple sclerosis patients had significantly lower normalized Chao1 diversity than controls, a result that suggests substantial peripheral T-cell clonal expansion.

The junction shows trimming of 2 bases on V and 0 bases on J, and the gene matches do not reach 5 bases of it. The CDR3 numbers 17 residues from cysteine through phenylalanine. The retained sequence is limited to the CDR3, 51 bases, with the frame set at the first base. CDR1 and CDR2, per the germline V gene, are KGHSH and LQKENI. Receptor libraries were prepared by PCR. The reads were generated on an Illumina HiSeq 2500. To reduce PCR and sequencing biases, unique molecular identifiers were incorporated into the TCR beta cDNA libraries. Every 1 to 10 million input T cells yielded approximately 500,000 cDNA molecules, meaning each molecule approximated one T cell. The patient libraries were prepared and sequenced using the same protocol as the earlier healthy control dataset. Within a given batch, samples were prepared together, multiplexed and sequenced on the same HiSeq lane. The paper's processing steps were these. Raw barcoded reads were processed with MIGEC, and single-read molecular identifier groups were discarded before consensus assembly and CDR3 extraction. VDJtools was used for post-analysis of the clonotype tables, and diversity was normalized by down-sampling every dataset to the size of the smallest sample. Repertoire overlap clustering matched CDR3 amino acid but not nucleotide sequences to correct batch-related cross-sample contamination. The public sequencing data were trimmed at Q25 with fastp and processed into clonotypes with MiXCR by TCRdb, which kept only in-frame beta chains. Each record represents a unique CDR3 protein, reported with the most common genes and DNA among its rows. TCRdb, rather than the study authors, made the V and J calls. The sample data list some 700,000 distinct CDR3 sequences, and around 60% of these were observed just once. Clones ranked in the top ten supply approximately 10% of the sample.

This clonotype originated in a girl aged 2 to 9 with multiple sclerosis. The specimen was blood. This chain joins TRBV18 to TRBJ2-3; 10 central nucleotides agree with TRBD2. The DNA sequence follows: TGTGCCAGCTCACCATTTGATAGCGGGGGGAGCACAGATACGCAGTATTTT. Translated, it gives CASSPFDSGGSTDTQYF.